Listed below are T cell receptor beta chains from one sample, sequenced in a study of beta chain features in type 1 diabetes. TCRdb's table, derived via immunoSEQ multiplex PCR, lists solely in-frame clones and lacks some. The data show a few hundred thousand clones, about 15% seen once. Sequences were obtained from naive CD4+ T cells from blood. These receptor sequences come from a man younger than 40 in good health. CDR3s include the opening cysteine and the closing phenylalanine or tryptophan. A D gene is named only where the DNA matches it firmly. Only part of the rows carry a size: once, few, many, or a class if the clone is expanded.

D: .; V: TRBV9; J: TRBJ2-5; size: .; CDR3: CASSTNDGPGGTQYF; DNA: TGTGCCAGCAGCACAAATGACGGCCCCGGGGGGACCCAGTACTTC
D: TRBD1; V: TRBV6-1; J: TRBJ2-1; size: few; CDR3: CASRETGYSYNEQFF; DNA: TGTGCCAGCAGGGAGACAGGGTACTCCTACAATGAGCAGTTCTTC
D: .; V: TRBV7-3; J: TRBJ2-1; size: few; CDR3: CASSRVQGNEQFF; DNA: TGTGCCAGCAGCCGCGTACAGGGTAATGAGCAGTTCTTC
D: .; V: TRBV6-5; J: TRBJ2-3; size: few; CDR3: CASRKEWGDTQYF; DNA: TGTGCCAGCCGCAAAGAGTGGGGAGATACGCAGTATTTT
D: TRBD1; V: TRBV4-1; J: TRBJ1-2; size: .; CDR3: CASSQGTGDGYTF; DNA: TGCGCCAGCAGCCAAGGGACAGGGGACGGCTACACCTTC
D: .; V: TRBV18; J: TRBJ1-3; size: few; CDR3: CASSPVVETIYF; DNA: TGTGCCAGCTCCCCGGTCGTTGAGACCATATATTTT
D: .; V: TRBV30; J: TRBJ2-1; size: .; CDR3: CAWVEPGPHNEQFF; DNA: TGTGCCTGGGTCGAGCCGGGACCCCACAATGAGCAGTTCTTC
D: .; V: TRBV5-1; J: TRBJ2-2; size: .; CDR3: CASKEKSGELFF; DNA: TGCGCCAGCAAAGAGAAGTCCGGGGAGCTGTTTTTT
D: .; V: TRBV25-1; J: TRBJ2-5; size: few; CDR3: CASSRPGETWETQYF; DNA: TGTGCCAGCAGTCGGCCAGGGGAGACGTGGGAGACCCAGTACTTC
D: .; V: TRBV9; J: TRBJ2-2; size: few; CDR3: CASSVDLANTGELFF; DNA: TGTGCCAGCAGCGTAGACCTAGCGAACACCGGGGAGCTGTTTTTT
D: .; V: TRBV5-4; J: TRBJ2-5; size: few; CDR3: CASSLVREAGQTQYF; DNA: TGTGCCAGCAGCTTGGTTAGGGAGGCTGGACAGACCCAGTACTTC
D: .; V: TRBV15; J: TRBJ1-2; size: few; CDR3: CATSRGKGGMGGYTF; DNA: TGTGCCACCAGCAGAGGGAAGGGTGGCATGGGTGGCTACACCTTC
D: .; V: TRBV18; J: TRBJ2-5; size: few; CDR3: CASSPGQQLAQYF; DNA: TGTGCCAGCTCACCTGGACAGCAGTTGGCCCAGTACTTC
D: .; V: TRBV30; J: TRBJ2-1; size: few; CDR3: CAWSVRANNEQFF; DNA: TGTGCCTGGAGTGTAAGGGCAAACAATGAGCAGTTCTTC
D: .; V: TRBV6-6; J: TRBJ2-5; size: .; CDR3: CASSYSGAGVETQYF; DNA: TGTGCCAGCAGTTACTCGGGAGCCGGGGTTGAGACCCAGTACTTC
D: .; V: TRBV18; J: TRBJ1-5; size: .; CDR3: CASSPSGGSNQPQHF; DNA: TGTGCCAGCTCACCAAGTGGGGGTAGCAATCAGCCCCAGCATTTT
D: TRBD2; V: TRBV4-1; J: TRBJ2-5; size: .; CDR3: CASSQEPAGGRAGETQYF; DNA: TGCGCCAGCAGCCAAGAACCCGCAGGCGGGAGGGCCGGAGAGACCCAGTACTTC
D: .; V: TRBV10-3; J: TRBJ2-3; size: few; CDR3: CAISEGGHPTDTQYF; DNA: TGTGCCATCAGTGAAGGGGGACACCCTACAGATACGCAGTATTTT